This TCR beta chain was sequenced for a study of blood T cells in healthy people across ages. A second PCR of 7 to 11 cycles used a sample-barcoded 5' primer and a J-beta primer mix. TCRdb used MiXCR to reprocess the 5' RACE reads, holding one entry per CDR3 protein. The sample lists about 780,000 distinct CDR3 sequences; about 42% were seen once. The CDR3 runs 14 residues. Germline V CDR1 and CDR2: DFQATT, SNEGSKA (reference sequence). The table lists this clonotype with a count of one. What it binds is unknown. General observations from the study: Naive T cell percentage strongly correlated with TCR beta diversity. TCR beta diversity, measured per million T cells, fell in a roughly linear way with age.

Per individual sample, total RNA of at least 5.5 micrograms was extracted. The receptor comes from a man older than 75 in good health. Input material: blood. The rearrangement links TRBV20-1 to TRBJ2-4; a weak D match, TRBD2 (6 bases). The J call may not be correct, given that the DNA end is closer to TRBJ2-7. CDR3 coding DNA: TGCAGTGCTCAGAAGGGACTGGTTATCTACGAGCAGTACTTC. It yields the protein CSAQKGLVIYEQYF.